This T cell receptor beta chain originates from a study of response to subunit inactivated influenza vaccine. General study results and limits: Only a handful of new T cells, the authors suggested, are recruited with each seasonal influenza vaccination.

V dropped 2 bases and J dropped 0 bases, with 16 bases sitting between them. CDR1 and CDR2 (germline): MNHEY, SMNVEV (reference sequence). This CDR3 is 17 amino acids long. A single record per CDR3 protein comes from TCRdb applying MiXCR to the RT-PCR reads. The sample carries roughly 570,000 distinct CDR3 sequences, 14% recorded once. This clonotype was counted between two and nine times. Antigen: not known. The sample here was PBMCs from blood, taken about 11 days after vaccination. The rearrangement links TRBV27 to TRBJ1-1; D perhaps matches TRBD1 (5 bases). The clonotype was recovered from a man aged 45-65 years who received an inactivated influenza vaccine. CDR3 bases: TGTGCCAGCAGTTTAAGGGCAGGGAGACGGTTGAACACTGAAGCTTTCTTT. Translating it yields CASSLRAGRRLNTEAFF.